The present T cell receptor beta chain was sequenced within a study of PD-1 blockade in classical Hodgkin lymphoma. On the study more broadly: Patients were dosed intravenously with nivolumab at 3 mg/kg every 2 weeks. Whole-study findings and limits: Newly diagnosed patients had diversity similar to the baseline diversity of complete responders. Reasons behind the repertoire differences stay unclear, perhaps disease activity or earlier therapy. Compared with baseline, CD4+ but not CD8+ TCR diversity had risen significantly by C4D1.

Germline V CDR1 and CDR2: ENHRY, SYGVKD. CDR3 length: 15 residues. V lost 2 bases and J lost 1; bases outside the gene matches: 2. The data were produced by immunoSEQ multiplex PCR, yet TCRdb's version contains in-frame clones alone and is incomplete. The repertoire consists of approximately 39,000 clones, with 77% occurring once and the leading ten covering over 7.5%. This clone was picked up a small number of times. Its antigen is unknown. Time point meaning: cycle 4 day 1 (C4D1), after around six weeks of nivolumab. Every patient experienced relapse after autologous stem cell transplantation, and brentuximab vedotin exposure varied.

V is TRBV10-3 and J is TRBJ1-5; TRBD1 agrees at 7 bases. The TCR originated in a human donor with classical Hodgkin lymphoma. Sequenced here: peripheral blood mononuclear cells (PBMCs), sampled before the fourth cycle of nivolumab. CDR3 amino acids: CAISELDRSNQPQHF. DNA of the CDR3: TGTGCCATCAGTGAGCTGGACAGGAGCAATCAGCCCCAGCATTTT.